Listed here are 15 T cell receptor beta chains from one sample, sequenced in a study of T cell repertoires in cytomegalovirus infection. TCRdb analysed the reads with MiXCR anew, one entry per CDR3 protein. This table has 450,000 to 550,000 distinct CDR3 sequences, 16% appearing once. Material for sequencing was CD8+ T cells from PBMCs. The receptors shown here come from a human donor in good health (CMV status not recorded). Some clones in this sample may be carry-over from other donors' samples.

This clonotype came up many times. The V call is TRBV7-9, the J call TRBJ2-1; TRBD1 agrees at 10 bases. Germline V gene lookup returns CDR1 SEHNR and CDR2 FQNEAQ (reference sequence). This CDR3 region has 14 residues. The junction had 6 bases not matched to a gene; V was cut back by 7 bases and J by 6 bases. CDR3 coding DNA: TGTGCCAGCACTACGAGGACAGGGGGCAATGAGCAGTTCTTC. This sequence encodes CASTTRTGGNEQFF.

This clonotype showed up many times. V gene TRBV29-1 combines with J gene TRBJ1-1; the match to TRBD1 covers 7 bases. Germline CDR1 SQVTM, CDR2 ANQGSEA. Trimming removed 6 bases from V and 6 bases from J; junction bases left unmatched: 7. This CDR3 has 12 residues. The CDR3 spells CSVTGLEAEAFF. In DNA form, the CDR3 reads TGCAGCGTGACAGGGTTAGAAGCTGAAGCTTTCTTT.

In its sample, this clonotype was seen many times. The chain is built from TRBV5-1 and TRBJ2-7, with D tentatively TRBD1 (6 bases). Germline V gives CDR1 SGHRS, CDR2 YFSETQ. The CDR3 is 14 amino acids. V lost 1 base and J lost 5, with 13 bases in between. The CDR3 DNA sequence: TGCGCCAGCAGCTTGCATCAGGGGCTCGACGAGCAGTACTTC. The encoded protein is CASSLHQGLDEQYF.

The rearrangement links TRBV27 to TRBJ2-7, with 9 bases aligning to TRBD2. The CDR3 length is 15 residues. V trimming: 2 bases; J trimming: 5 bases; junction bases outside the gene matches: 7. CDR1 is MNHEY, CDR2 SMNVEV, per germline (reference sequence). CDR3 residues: CASSLVGSGSHEQYF. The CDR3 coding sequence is TGTGCCAGCAGTTTAGTCGGTAGCGGGAGTCACGAGCAGTACTTC.

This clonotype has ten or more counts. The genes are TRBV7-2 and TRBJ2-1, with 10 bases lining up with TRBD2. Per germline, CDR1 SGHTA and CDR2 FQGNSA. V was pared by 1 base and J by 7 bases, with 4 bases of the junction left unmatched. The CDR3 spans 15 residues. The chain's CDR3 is CASSLGGSGRNEQFF. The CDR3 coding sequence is TGTGCCAGCAGCTTAGGCGGTAGCGGGAGGAATGAGCAGTTCTTC.

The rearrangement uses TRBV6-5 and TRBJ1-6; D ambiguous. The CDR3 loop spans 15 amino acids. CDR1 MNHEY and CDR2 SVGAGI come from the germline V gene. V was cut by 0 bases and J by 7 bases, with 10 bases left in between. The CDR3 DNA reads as TGTGCCAGCAGTTACTCGAAAACAGAAAATTCACCCCTCCACTTT. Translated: CASSYSKTENSPLHF.

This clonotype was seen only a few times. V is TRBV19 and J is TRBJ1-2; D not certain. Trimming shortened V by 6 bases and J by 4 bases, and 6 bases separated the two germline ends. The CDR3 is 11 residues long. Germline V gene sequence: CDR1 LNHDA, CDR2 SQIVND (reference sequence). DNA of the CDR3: TGTGCCAGTAGAGACACCTATGGCTACACCTTC. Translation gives CASRDTYGYTF. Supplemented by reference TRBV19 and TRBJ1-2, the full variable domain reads DGGITQSPKYLFRKEGQNVTLSCEQNLNHDAMYWYRQDPGQGLRLIYYSQIVNDFQKGDIAEGYSVSREKKESFPLTVTSAQKNPTAFYLCASRDTYGYTFGSGTRLTVV.

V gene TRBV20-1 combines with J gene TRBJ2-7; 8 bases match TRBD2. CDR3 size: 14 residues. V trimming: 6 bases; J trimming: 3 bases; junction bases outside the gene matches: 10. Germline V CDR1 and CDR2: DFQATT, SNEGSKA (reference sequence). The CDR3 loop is CSATPGREGYEQYF. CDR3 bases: TGCAGTGCCACCCCAGGACGGGAGGGCTACGAGCAGTACTTC.

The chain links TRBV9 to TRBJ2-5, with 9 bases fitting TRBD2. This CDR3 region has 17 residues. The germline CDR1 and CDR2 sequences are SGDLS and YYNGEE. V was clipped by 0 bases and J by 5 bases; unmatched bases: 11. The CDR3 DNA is TGTGCCAGCAGCGTAGGGGACCTAGCGGGGCCCTGGGAGACCCAGTACTTC. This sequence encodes CASSVGDLAGPWETQYF.

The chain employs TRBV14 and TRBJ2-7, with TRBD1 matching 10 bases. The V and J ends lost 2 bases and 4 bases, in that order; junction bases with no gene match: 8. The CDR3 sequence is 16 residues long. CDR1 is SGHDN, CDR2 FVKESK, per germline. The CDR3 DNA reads TGTGCCAGCAGCCAAAGGGTAGGGACAGGGGTATACGAGCAGTACTTC. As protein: CASSQRVGTGVYEQYF.

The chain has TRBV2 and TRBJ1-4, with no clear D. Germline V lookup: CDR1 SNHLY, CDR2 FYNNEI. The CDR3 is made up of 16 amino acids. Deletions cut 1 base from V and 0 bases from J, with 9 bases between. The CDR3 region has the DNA TGTGCCAGCAGTGAAGGGGTGGGTGCAACTAATGAAAAACTGTTTTTT. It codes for CASSEGVGATNEKLFF.

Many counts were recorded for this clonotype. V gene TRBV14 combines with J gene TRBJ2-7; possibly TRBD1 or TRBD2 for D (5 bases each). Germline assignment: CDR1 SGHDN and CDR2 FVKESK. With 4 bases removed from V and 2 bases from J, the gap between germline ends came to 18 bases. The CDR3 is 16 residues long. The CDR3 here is CASSLHPRDLAYEQYF. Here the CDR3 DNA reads TGTGCCAGCAGCCTTCACCCCCGGGACCTCGCCTACGAGCAGTACTTC.

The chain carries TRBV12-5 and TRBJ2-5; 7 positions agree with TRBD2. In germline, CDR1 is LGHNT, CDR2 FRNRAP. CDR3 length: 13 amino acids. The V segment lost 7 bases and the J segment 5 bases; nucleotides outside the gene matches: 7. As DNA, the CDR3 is TGTGCTAGTGCCGGACTAGATCGGGAGACCCAGTACTTC. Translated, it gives CASAGLDRETQYF.

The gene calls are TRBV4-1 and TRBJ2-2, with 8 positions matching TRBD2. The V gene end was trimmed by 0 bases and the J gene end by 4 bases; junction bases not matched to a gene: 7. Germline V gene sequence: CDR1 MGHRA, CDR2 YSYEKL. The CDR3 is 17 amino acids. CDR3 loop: CASSQELRAGVTGELFF. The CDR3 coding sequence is TGCGCCAGCAGCCAAGAACTTCGAGCGGGGGTCACCGGGGAGCTGTTTTTT.

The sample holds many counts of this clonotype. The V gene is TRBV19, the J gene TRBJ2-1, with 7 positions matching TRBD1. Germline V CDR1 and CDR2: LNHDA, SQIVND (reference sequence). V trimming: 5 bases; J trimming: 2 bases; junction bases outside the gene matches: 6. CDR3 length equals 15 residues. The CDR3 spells CASSVTGTAYNEQFF. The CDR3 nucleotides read TGTGCCAGTAGTGTTACCGGGACAGCCTACAATGAGCAGTTCTTC.